The rows below give T cell receptor beta chains drawn from one sample of a study of blood T cell repertoires in COVID-19. The data were produced by immunoSEQ multiplex PCR, yet TCRdb's version contains in-frame clones alone and is incomplete. This sample carries about 200,000 clones, more than 70% of them seen once, and the ten largest clones take under 2%. The source material was peripheral blood. Receptors were obtained from a man younger than 35 with active or convalescent COVID-19. The CDR3 runs from the conserved cysteine through the conserved F or W. The D gene is left open where the match is weak. Only part of the rows carry a size: once, few, many, or a class if the clone is expanded.

clone_size,cdr3_length,v_call,d_call,j_call,cdr3_aa,cdr3_nt
NA,15,TRBV13,TRBD1,TRBJ1-5,CASSLGGTVNQPQHF,TGTGCCAGCAGCTTAGGGGGGACAGTCAATCAGCCCCAGCATTTT
few,15,TRBV5-1,TRBD2,TRBJ2-2,CASHGGGANTGELFF,TGCGCCAGCCACGGGGGGGGCGCAAACACCGGGGAGCTGTTTTTT
NA,16,TRBV7-6,NA,TRBJ2-5,CASSQIGQRGGETQYF,TGTGCCAGCAGCCAGATTGGACAGAGAGGGGGAGAGACCCAGTACTTC
NA,15,TRBV6-1,NA,TRBJ2-5,CASSEVTGRQETQYF,TGTGCCAGCAGTGAAGTGACAGGGAGGCAAGAGACCCAGTACTTC
NA,17,TRBV12-2,NA,TRBJ1-6,CASRLAREIHYNSPLHF,TGTGCAAGTCGCTTAGCGCGGGAGATCCACTATAATTCACCCCTCCACTTT
NA,18,TRBV6-2/TRBV6-3,NA,TRBJ1-2,CASSYLQPYKLPNYGYTF,TGTGCCAGCAGTTACTTACAGCCCTACAAACTTCCTAACTATGGCTACACCTTC
NA,14,TRBV6-5,NA,TRBJ2-2,CASSTTRRTGELFF,TGTGCCAGCAGTACCACTCGGCGGACCGGGGAGCTGTTTTTT
NA,14,TRBV27,TRBD2,TRBJ2-7,CASRRTSGSYEQYF,TGTGCCAGCAGACGGACTAGCGGGAGTTACGAGCAGTACTTC
few,16,TRBV4-2,NA,TRBJ1-6,CASSQDSSGLNSPLHF,TGTGCCAGCAGCCAAGATAGTTCAGGGCTTAATTCACCCCTCCACTTT
NA,14,TRBV19,TRBD2,TRBJ2-1,CASSMVAGTGEQFF,TGTGCCAGTAGTATGGTAGCGGGGACGGGTGAGCAGTTCTTC
NA,15,TRBV3-1/TRBV3-2,NA,TRBJ2-7,CASSQDRGYSYEQYF,TGTGCCAGCAGCCAAGACAGGGGATACTCCTACGAGCAGTACTTC
NA,14,TRBV5-4,NA,TRBJ1-1,CASSLGRENTEAFF,TGTGCCAGCAGCTTGGGCAGGGAGAACACTGAAGCTTTCTTT
NA,15,TRBV7-2,NA,TRBJ1-5,CASSFISGANQPQHF,TGTGCCAGCAGCTTCATATCAGGGGCTAATCAGCCCCAGCATTTT
NA,15,TRBV9,NA,TRBJ1-5,CASSPAGRVNQPQHF,TGTGCCAGCAGCCCTGCAGGAAGAGTCAATCAGCCCCAGCATTTT
NA,11,TRBV19,NA,TRBJ1-2,CASTSEDSYTF,TGTGCCAGTACCTCAGAGGACAGCTACACCTTC
NA,13,TRBV2,NA,TRBJ1-1,CASSRTANTEAFF,TGTGCCAGCAGCAGGACAGCGAACACTGAAGCTTTCTTT
NA,15,TRBV7-9,TRBD2,TRBJ2-1,CASSETSGSYNEQFF,TGTGCCAGCAGCGAGACTAGCGGCTCCTACAATGAGCAGTTCTTC
NA,15,TRBV30,TRBD1,TRBJ1-5,CAWDSRDRGHQPQHF,TGTGCCTGGGACTCCCGGGACAGGGGGCACCAGCCCCAGCATTTT
NA,16,TRBV6-2/TRBV6-3,NA,TRBJ2-5,CASSRQRGPSQETQYF,TGTGCCAGCAGCCGCCAAAGGGGCCCCTCCCAAGAGACCCAGTACTTC
NA,15,TRBV2,TRBD2,TRBJ2-5,CASTLYGGVSETQYF,TGTGCCAGCACCCTTTACGGGGGGGTTTCAGAGACCCAGTACTTC
NA,18,TRBV7-8,TRBD2,TRBJ2-2,CASRAPVRSGGADGELFF,TGTGCCAGCAGAGCTCCCGTTCGGAGCGGGGGGGCCGACGGGGAGCTGTTTTTT
NA,13,TRBV5-8,NA,TRBJ2-5,CASSLGGAETQYF,TGTGCCAGCAGCTTAGGTGGGGCAGAGACCCAGTACTTC
NA,14,TRBV29-1,NA,TRBJ2-2,CSVDMGLGTGELFF,TGCAGCGTTGATATGGGACTGGGAACCGGGGAGCTGTTTTTT
NA,16,TRBV5-1,TRBD1,TRBJ2-3,CASSLLQGTVADTQYF,TGCGCCAGCAGCTTATTACAGGGGACGGTGGCAGATACGCAGTATTTT
NA,12,TRBV5-5,NA,TRBJ2-5,CASSLDAETQYF,TGTGCCAGCAGCTTGGACGCGGAGACCCAGTACTTC
NA,16,TRBV6-6,TRBD1,TRBJ2-7,CASSLGTGFLSYEQYF,TGTGCCAGCAGCCTCGGGACAGGGTTTTTGTCCTACGAGCAGTACTTC
NA,17,TRBV15,TRBD2,TRBJ2-2,CATSRGGLAANTGELFF,TGTGCCACCAGCAGAGGGGGACTAGCGGCGAACACCGGGGAGCTGTTTTTT
NA,14,TRBV11-2,NA,TRBJ1-1,CASSTQTGNTEAFF,TGTGCCAGCAGCACCCAGACAGGGAACACTGAAGCTTTCTTT
NA,14,TRBV2,NA,TRBJ2-2,CASRLETETGELFF,TGTGCCAGCAGATTAGAGACGGAGACCGGGGAGCTGTTTTTT
once,13,TRBV5-6,NA,TRBJ1-5,CASSLGGSQPQHF,TGTGCCAGCAGCTTGGGAGGTTCTCAGCCCCAGCATTTT
NA,14,TRBV5-5,NA,TRBJ2-5,CASSLRGPQETQYF,TGTGCCAGCAGCTTAAGAGGGCCTCAAGAGACCCAGTACTTC
NA,16,TRBV7-2,NA,TRBJ2-7,CASSLVSWSTAYEQYF,TGTGCCAGCAGCTTAGTCAGTTGGTCCACCGCCTACGAGCAGTACTTC
NA,13,TRBV7-8,TRBD2,TRBJ2-7,CASSLRLAGEQYF,TGTGCCAGCAGCCTCCGACTAGCAGGGGAGCAGTACTTC
NA,17,TRBV4-2,TRBD1,TRBJ2-6,CASSQGQGFSGANVLTF,TGTGCCAGCAGCCAGGGACAGGGGTTCTCTGGGGCCAACGTCCTGACTTTC
NA,17,TRBV7-6,TRBD2,TRBJ2-1,CASSPGLAGGTYNEQFF,TGTGCCAGCAGCCCGGGACTAGCGGGAGGCACCTACAATGAGCAGTTCTTC
NA,13,TRBV30,TRBD1,TRBJ2-4,CAWTGGDKNIQYF,TGTGCCTGGACAGGGGGCGACAAAAACATTCAGTACTTC
NA,15,TRBV3-1/TRBV3-2,TRBD1,TRBJ1-6,CASSRGEQGWSPLHF,TGTGCCAGCAGCCGAGGGGAACAGGGGTGGTCACCCCTCCACTTT
NA,16,TRBV25-1,NA,TRBJ2-1,CASSPSTVSSYNEQFF,TGTGCCAGCAGTCCCTCTACGGTTAGCTCCTACAATGAGCAGTTCTTC
NA,15,TRBV18,TRBD1,TRBJ1-1,CASTRTGGHDREAFF,TGTGCCAGCACTCGGACAGGGGGCCACGATAGGGAAGCTTTCTTT
NA,15,TRBV5-1,NA,TRBJ2-7,CASSLDVSGANEQYF,TGCGCCAGCAGCTTGGATGTGTCAGGCGCCAACGAGCAGTACTTC
NA,15,TRBV7-3,TRBD1,TRBJ2-1,CASSKQGYSYNEQFF,TGTGCCAGCAGCAAACAGGGGTACTCCTACAATGAGCAGTTCTTC
NA,17,TRBV7-2,TRBD2,TRBJ2-1,CASSSGTSGSSYNEQFF,TGTGCCAGCAGCTCCGGGACTAGCGGGAGCTCCTACAATGAGCAGTTCTTC
NA,14,TRBV27,NA,TRBJ2-5,CASRTLQTGETQYF,TGTGCCAGCAGGACCCTCCAGACGGGAGAGACCCAGTACTTC
NA,13,TRBV2,TRBD1,TRBJ1-2,CASNWARGDGYTF,TGTGCCAGCAACTGGGCCAGGGGGGATGGCTACACCTTC
NA,13,TRBV12-3/TRBV12-4,NA,TRBJ1-5,CASRQGLDQPQHF,TGTGCCAGCAGACAGGGCCTAGATCAGCCCCAGCATTTT
NA,16,TRBV30,TRBD2,TRBJ2-5,CAWSAGLERGQETQYF,TGTGCCTGGAGTGCCGGGCTAGAGCGGGGACAAGAGACCCAGTACTTC
NA,14,TRBV4-3,TRBD2,TRBJ2-1,CASRDASGSDEQFF,TGCGCCAGCAGGGATGCTAGCGGGAGCGATGAGCAGTTCTTC
NA,15,TRBV18,NA,TRBJ2-2,CASSPLMGATGELFF,TGTGCCAGCTCACCTCTTATGGGGGCCACCGGGGAGCTGTTTTTT
once,12,TRBV3-1/TRBV3-2,TRBD1,TRBJ1-2,CASSQARGTGVF,TGTGCCAGCAGCCAGGCGCGCGGGACAGGTGTCTTC
NA,13,TRBV18,NA,TRBJ2-7,CASSPDRAYEQYF,TGTGCCAGCTCGCCTGACCGGGCCTACGAGCAGTACTTC